This T cell receptor beta chain is from a study of patients and donors after allogeneic stem cell transplantation. Germline V gene lookup returns CDR1 DFQATT and CDR2 SNEGSKA (reference sequence). J lost 2 bases, V lost 6 bases, and 3 bases had no gene match. The CDR3 is 16 amino acids. Each CDR3 protein is one row after TCRdb ran MiXCR on the RT-PCR reads. The repertoire has 800,000 to 1,000,000 distinct CDR3 sequences, roughly 18% of them found once; the top ten carry approximately 5.9%. The table lists this clonotype with a few counts. The material sequenced was blood, either unsorted or a sorted T cell fraction (not recorded which). This chain uses TRBV20-1 with TRBJ2-6; 14 nucleotides match TRBD2. The TCR comes from a human donor who was either an allogeneic HSCT recipient or a stem cell or donor lymphocyte infusion donor (not recorded which). It is not recorded whose cells these are; they may come from a transplant donor. DNA for the CDR3: TGCAGTGCCGGGACTAGCGGGAGTACTGGGGCCAACGTCCTGACTTTC. Encoded protein: CSAGTSGSTGANVLTF.